A selection of T cell receptor beta chains follows, all from one sample in a study of regulatory T cells in long-lasting Graves disease. In TCRdb, the multiplex PCR reads were re-called with MiXCR into one record per CDR3 protein. The sample consists of fewer than 400,000 distinct CDR3 sequences, about a fifth of them appearing once. Source: peripheral blood mononuclear cells (PBMCs), taken when the disease was refractory, from a patient treated with antithyroid drugs. Every receptor here comes from a female donor with Graves disease. Each CDR3 is given without its conserved first and last residue. The order of the fields is J gene, V gene, CDR3 protein.

j_call: TRBJ2-7
v_call: TRBV7-2
cdr3_aa: ASRGDSSYEQY

j_call: TRBJ1-1
v_call: TRBV7-9
cdr3_aa: ASSSQTGMNTEAF

j_call: TRBJ1-4
v_call: TRBV12-3/TRBV12-4
cdr3_aa: ASSPQGAEGEKLF

j_call: TRBJ2-2
v_call: TRBV5-5
cdr3_aa: ASSTRNGPELF

j_call: TRBJ2-2
v_call: TRBV7-9
cdr3_aa: ASTTTGIWANTGELF

j_call: TRBJ2-5
v_call: TRBV9
cdr3_aa: ASSEGGELSETQY

j_call: TRBJ1-2
v_call: TRBV3-1
cdr3_aa: ASSQTGTGHGYT

j_call: TRBJ1-1
v_call: TRBV20-1
cdr3_aa: SAKNRQTNTEAF

j_call: TRBJ1-2
v_call: TRBV5-6
cdr3_aa: ASSPATGGNGYT

j_call: TRBJ2-5
v_call: TRBV15
cdr3_aa: ATSRDGGVETQY

j_call: TRBJ2-5
v_call: TRBV10-2
cdr3_aa: ASRTEQETQY

j_call: TRBJ2-4
v_call: TRBV28
cdr3_aa: ASSPGGGIKNIQY

j_call: TRBJ2-7
v_call: TRBV7-2
cdr3_aa: ASSLGQDYEQY

j_call: TRBJ2-7
v_call: TRBV30
cdr3_aa: AWTGGPYEQY

j_call: TRBJ2-6
v_call: TRBV20-1
cdr3_aa: SASRDRVGANVLT

j_call: TRBJ2-7
v_call: TRBV6-5
cdr3_aa: ASSYTQREGQY

j_call: TRBJ1-6
v_call: TRBV2
cdr3_aa: ASNGPLYNSPLH

j_call: TRBJ1-2
v_call: TRBV19
cdr3_aa: ASSITRSANYGYT

j_call: TRBJ2-5
v_call: TRBV7-2
cdr3_aa: ASSFGTGGGETQY

j_call: TRBJ2-7
v_call: TRBV3-1
cdr3_aa: ASSQVPRTEQY

j_call: TRBJ2-5
v_call: TRBV6-1
cdr3_aa: ASRETGRGTQY

j_call: TRBJ1-2
v_call: TRBV29-1
cdr3_aa: SVEWGLGYT

j_call: TRBJ1-6
v_call: TRBV6-1
cdr3_aa: ASRLGQGNNSPLH

j_call: TRBJ1-4
v_call: TRBV4-3
cdr3_aa: ASSQDQGANEKLF

j_call: TRBJ1-5
v_call: TRBV6-1
cdr3_aa: ASNRERDQPQH

j_call: TRBJ2-7
v_call: TRBV12-3/TRBV12-4
cdr3_aa: ASSLLNRGGGEQY

j_call: TRBJ2-5
v_call: TRBV29-1
cdr3_aa: SVAGTSGTQAETQY

j_call: TRBJ1-3
v_call: TRBV6-1
cdr3_aa: ASSLGTRSGNTIY

j_call: TRBJ2-1
v_call: TRBV28
cdr3_aa: ASSLGLAGVSYNEQF

j_call: TRBJ1-6
v_call: TRBV5-1
cdr3_aa: ASSFDSRNSPLH

j_call: TRBJ2-7
v_call: TRBV11-2
cdr3_aa: ASSSRREVTYEQY

j_call: TRBJ1-2
v_call: TRBV5-1
cdr3_aa: ASSSDGALSDGYT

j_call: TRBJ2-7
v_call: TRBV7-8
cdr3_aa: ASSLGTSGNFGQY

j_call: TRBJ2-5
v_call: TRBV11-2
cdr3_aa: ASSSPVEEETQY

j_call: TRBJ1-2
v_call: TRBV7-9
cdr3_aa: ASSSSTGTHYGYT

j_call: TRBJ2-5
v_call: TRBV4-3
cdr3_aa: ASSQDFRGGFKETQY

j_call: TRBJ2-7
v_call: TRBV13
cdr3_aa: ASSRSGFVAEQY

j_call: TRBJ2-7
v_call: TRBV15
cdr3_aa: ATSRGGLEQY

j_call: TRBJ2-5
v_call: TRBV12-3/TRBV12-4
cdr3_aa: ASSFSGRQETQY

j_call: TRBJ2-7
v_call: TRBV2
cdr3_aa: ASSEESGSYEQY

j_call: TRBJ1-1
v_call: TRBV12-3/TRBV12-4
cdr3_aa: ASSFGGLNTEAF

j_call: TRBJ1-2
v_call: TRBV5-1
cdr3_aa: ASSPKGGGFGGYT

j_call: TRBJ1-4
v_call: TRBV11-2
cdr3_aa: ASSRTGLDEKLF

j_call: TRBJ2-2
v_call: TRBV2
cdr3_aa: ASSSGRASGELF

j_call: TRBJ2-2
v_call: TRBV7-2
cdr3_aa: ASSFVAGELF

j_call: TRBJ2-7
v_call: TRBV3-1
cdr3_aa: ASSLGGTSGRYEQY

j_call: TRBJ2-2
v_call: TRBV6-1
cdr3_aa: ASKTGTWTGELF

j_call: TRBJ2-2
v_call: TRBV5-1
cdr3_aa: ASSTNTGGVGGELF